These 10 T cell receptor beta chains came from one sample sequenced in a study of a mutant IDH1 vaccine in newly diagnosed glioma. Time point denoted: week 35, safety follow-up. In every dose of vaccine, 300 ug of mutant IDH1 20-mer peptide was given alongside topical imiquimod. No antigen is known for these receptors. TCRdb keeps only in-frame clones here, not all; method: immunoSEQ multiplex PCR. This sample carries about 48,000 clones, approximately 79% of them seen once, and the ten largest clones take around 6.7%. Sequenced here: PBMCs, sampled from a glioma patient whose treatment included an IDH1 peptide vaccine. The receptors come from a man aged 40-49 years with glioma.

The chain joins TRBV6-5 to TRBJ1-1; 9 bases line up with TRBD1. This CDR3 has 14 residues. V shed 7 bases and J 5 bases; nucleotides not matched to a gene: 8. CDR1 and CDR2 (germline): MNHEY, SVGAGI. The CDR3 coding sequence is TGTGCCAGCACTTGGGGACAGGGCGGGACTGAAGCTTTCTTT. Its protein is CASTWGQGGTEAFF.

This chain connects TRBV13 to TRBJ1-6; 7 nucleotides line up with TRBD1. The CDR3 is made up of 13 amino acids. Trimming took 9 bases from V and 7 from J; bases not matched to a gene: 6. Per germline, CDR1 PRHDT and CDR2 FYEKMQ (reference sequence). CDR3: CASSTGSNSPLHF. The CDR3 bases are TGTGCCAGTTCGACAGGGTCGAATTCACCCCTCCACTTT. Combining the CDR3 with reference TRBV13 and TRBJ1-6 gives the whole variable domain AAGVIQSPRHLIKEKRETATLKCYPIPRHDTVYWYQQGPGQDPQFLISFYEKMQSDKGSIPDRFSAQQFSDYHSELNMSSLELGDSALYFCASSTGSNSPLHFGNGTRLTVT.

This clone was recorded only once. This chain joins TRBV6-6 and TRBJ2-2; 7 bases are shared with TRBD2. Losses at the gene ends were 6 bases for V and 0 bases for J; bases not matched to a gene: 4. Germline CDR1 is MNHNY and CDR2 is SVGAGI (reference sequence). The CDR3 covers 15 residues. In nucleotides, the CDR3 is TGTGCCAGCAGCCTAGCGGCTACGAACACCGGGGAGCTGTTTTTT. Its translation is CASSLAATNTGELFF.

The rearrangement links TRBV6-9 to TRBJ2-7, with D possibly TRBD1 on 5 matching bases. Germline values: CDR1 MNHGY, CDR2 SVAAGI. The V gene lost 8 bases and the J gene lost 0 bases, with 11 bases spanning the gap. The CDR3 length is 13 residues. This CDR3 reads CASPDSCSYEQYF. CDR3 in DNA: TGTGCCAGCCCAGACAGTTGCTCCTACGAGCAGTACTTC.

V gene TRBV6-5 combines with J gene TRBJ1-5, with D unclear. This CDR3 is 14 amino acids long. Germline CDR1 MNHEY, CDR2 SVGAGI. The V end lost 0 bases, the J end lost 8 bases, and 11 bases lay between the germline ends. The CDR3 sequence: CASSYSATFKPQHF. The CDR3 DNA sequence: TGTGCCAGCAGTTACTCGGCTACGTTCAAGCCCCAGCATTTT.

This sequence joins TRBV2 and TRBJ1-5, with TRBD1 identical over 7 bases. The CDR3 runs to 14 residues. Germline V lookup: CDR1 SNHLY, CDR2 FYNNEI. The trim removed 4 bases at V and 7 bases at J, leaving 7 bases unmatched. CDR3 nucleotides: TGTGCCAGCAGTGGTACGACAGGGTTGCAGCCCCAGCATTTT. Amino acids: CASSGTTGLQPQHF.

The V gene is TRBV6-5, the J gene TRBJ1-2; no firm D call. Germline CDR1 is MNHEY and CDR2 is SVGAGI. Trimming cost V 6 bases and J 4 bases, with 18 bases left between them. There are 15 residues in the CDR3. The CDR3: CASRPESQGSYGYTF. The CDR3 region has the DNA TGTGCCAGCAGGCCCGAGTCTCAAGGCAGCTATGGCTACACCTTC.

J is TRBJ1-2 and V is TRBV7-2; D remains ambiguous. Trimming took 0 bases from V and 2 from J, leaving 7 bases between them. The CDR3 extends over 14 amino acids. Per the germline V gene, CDR1 is SGHTA and CDR2 is FQGNSA. CDR3 nucleotide sequence: TGTGCCAGCAGCTTAGCGGTCGGAAACTATGGCTACACCTTC. It encodes CASSLAVGNYGYTF.

V is TRBV6-4 and J is TRBJ2-3, with TRBD1 identical over 8 bases. Germline CDR1 and CDR2: MRHNA and SNTAGT. This CDR3 contains 15 residues. The ends lost 2 bases at V and 3 bases at J; junction bases unmatched: 4. CDR3 nucleotide sequence: TGTGCCAGCAGTGACCGGCAGGGGGCGACAGATACGCAGTATTTT. It specifies CASSDRQGATDTQYF.

The rearrangement uses TRBV20-1 and TRBJ1-2; D remains ambiguous. This CDR3 has 11 residues. Germline CDR1 DFQATT, CDR2 SNEGSKA (reference sequence). Deletions cut 3 bases from V and 6 bases from J, with 8 bases between. The DNA of the CDR3 is TGCAGTGCTAGCCGCCTGGATGGCTACACCTTC. Its protein is CSASRLDGYTF.